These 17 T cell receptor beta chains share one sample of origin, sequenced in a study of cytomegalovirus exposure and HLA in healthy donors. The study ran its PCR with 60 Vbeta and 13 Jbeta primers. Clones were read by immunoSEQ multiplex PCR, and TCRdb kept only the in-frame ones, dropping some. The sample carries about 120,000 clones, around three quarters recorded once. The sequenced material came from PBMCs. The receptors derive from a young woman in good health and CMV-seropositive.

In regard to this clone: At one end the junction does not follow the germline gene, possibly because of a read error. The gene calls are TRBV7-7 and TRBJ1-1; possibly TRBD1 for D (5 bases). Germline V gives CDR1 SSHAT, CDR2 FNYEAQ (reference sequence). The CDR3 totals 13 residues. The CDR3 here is CASSPSRGTEAFF. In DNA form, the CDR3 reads TGTGCTAGCAGCCCCAGTAGGGGCACTGAAGCTTTCTTT. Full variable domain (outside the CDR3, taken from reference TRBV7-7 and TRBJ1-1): GAGVSQSPRYKVTKRGQDVTLRCDPISSHATLYWYQQALGQGPEFLTYFNYEAQPDKSGLPSDRFSAERPEGSISTLTIQRTEQRDSAMYRCASSPSRGTEAFFGQGTRLTVV.

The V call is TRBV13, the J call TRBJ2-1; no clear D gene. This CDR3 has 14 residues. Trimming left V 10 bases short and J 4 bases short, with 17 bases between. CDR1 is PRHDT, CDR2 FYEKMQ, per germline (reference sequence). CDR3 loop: CATTIPSQYNEQFF. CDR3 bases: TGTGCCACTACTATCCCGTCCCAATACAATGAGCAGTTCTTC.

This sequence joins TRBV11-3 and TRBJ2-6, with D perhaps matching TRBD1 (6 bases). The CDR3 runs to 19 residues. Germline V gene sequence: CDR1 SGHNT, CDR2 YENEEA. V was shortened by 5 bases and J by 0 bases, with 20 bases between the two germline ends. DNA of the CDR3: TGTGCCAGCAGCCAAAGCCCCACGACAGGCCACTCTGGGGCCAACGTCCTGACTTTC. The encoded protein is CASSQSPTTGHSGANVLTF.

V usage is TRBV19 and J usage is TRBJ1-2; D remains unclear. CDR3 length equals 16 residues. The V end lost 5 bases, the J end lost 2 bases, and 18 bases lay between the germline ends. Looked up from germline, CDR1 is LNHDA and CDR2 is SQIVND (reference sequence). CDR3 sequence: CASSPPYASMNYGYTF. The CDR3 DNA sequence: TGTGCCAGTAGTCCCCCTTATGCGTCCATGAACTATGGCTACACCTTC.

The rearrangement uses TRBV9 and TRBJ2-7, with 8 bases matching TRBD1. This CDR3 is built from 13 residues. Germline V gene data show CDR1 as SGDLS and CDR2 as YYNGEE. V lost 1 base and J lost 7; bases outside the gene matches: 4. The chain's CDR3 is CASSVQGAGEQYF. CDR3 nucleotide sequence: TGTGCCAGCAGCGTACAGGGGGCGGGAGAGCAGTACTTC.

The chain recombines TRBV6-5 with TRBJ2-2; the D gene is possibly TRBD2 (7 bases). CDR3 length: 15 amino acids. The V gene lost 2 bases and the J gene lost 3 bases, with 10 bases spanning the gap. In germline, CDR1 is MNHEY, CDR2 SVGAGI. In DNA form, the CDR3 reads TGTGCCAGCAGTTACGGGGGGGCGGACACCGGGGAGCTGTTTTTT. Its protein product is CASSYGGADTGELFF.

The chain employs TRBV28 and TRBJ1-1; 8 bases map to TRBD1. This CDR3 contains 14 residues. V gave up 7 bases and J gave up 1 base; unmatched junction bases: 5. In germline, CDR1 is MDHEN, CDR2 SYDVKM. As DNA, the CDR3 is TGTGCCAGCACCAGGGGGCGCCGGAACACTGAAGCTTTCTTT. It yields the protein CASTRGRRNTEAFF.

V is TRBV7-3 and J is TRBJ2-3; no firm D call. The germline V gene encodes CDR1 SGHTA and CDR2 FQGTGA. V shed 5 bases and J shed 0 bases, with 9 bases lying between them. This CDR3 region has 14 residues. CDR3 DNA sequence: TGTGCCAGCAGCGAAAGAACTAGCACAGATACGCAGTATTTT. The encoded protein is CASSERTSTDTQYF. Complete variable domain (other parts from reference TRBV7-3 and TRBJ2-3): GAGVSQTPSNKVTEKGKYVELRCDPISGHTALYWYRQSLGQGPEFLIYFQGTGAADDSGLPNDRFFAVRPEGSVSTLKIQRTERGDSAVYLCASSERTSTDTQYFGPGTRLTVL.

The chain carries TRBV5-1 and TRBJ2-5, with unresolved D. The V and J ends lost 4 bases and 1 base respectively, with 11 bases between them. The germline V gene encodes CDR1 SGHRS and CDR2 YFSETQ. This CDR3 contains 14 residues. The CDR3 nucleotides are TGCGCCAGCAGCGTGTATCACAGCCAAGAGACCCAGTACTTC. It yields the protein CASSVYHSQETQYF. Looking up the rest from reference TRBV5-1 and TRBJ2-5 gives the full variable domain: KAGVTQTPRYLIKTRGQQVTLSCSPISGHRSVSWYQQTPGQGLQFLFEYFSETQRNKGNFPGRFSGRQFSNSRSEMNVSTLELGDSALYLCASSVYHSQETQYFGPGTRLLVL.

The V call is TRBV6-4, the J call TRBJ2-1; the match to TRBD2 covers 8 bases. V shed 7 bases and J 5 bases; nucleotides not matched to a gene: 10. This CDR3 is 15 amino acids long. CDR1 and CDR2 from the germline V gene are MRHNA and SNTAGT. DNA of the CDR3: TGTGCCAGCAAACTAGCGGCAGGAATACACAATGAGCAGTTCTTC. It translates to CASKLAAGIHNEQFF.

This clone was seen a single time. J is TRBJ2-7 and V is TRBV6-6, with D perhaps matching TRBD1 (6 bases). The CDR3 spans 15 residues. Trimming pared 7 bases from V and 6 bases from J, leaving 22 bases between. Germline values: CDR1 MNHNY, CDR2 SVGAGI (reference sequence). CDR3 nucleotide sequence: TGTGCCAGCACTGACTCCCTAGGGGGAGACGGCGAGCAGTACTTC. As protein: CASTDSLGGDGEQYF.

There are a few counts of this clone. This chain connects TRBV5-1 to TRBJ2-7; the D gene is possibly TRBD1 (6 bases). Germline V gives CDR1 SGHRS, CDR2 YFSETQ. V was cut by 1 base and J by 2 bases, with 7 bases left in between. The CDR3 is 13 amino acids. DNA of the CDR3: TGCGCCAGCAGCTTGACAGGGACCTACGAGCAGTACTTC. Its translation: CASSLTGTYEQYF.

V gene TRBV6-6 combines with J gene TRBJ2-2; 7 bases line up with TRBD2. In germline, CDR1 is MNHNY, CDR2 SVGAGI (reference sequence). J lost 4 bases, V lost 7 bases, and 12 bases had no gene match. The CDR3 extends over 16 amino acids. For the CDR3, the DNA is TGTGCCAGCACCTCGACTAGCCGCACCCCCACCGGGGAGCTGTTTTTT. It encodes CASTSTSRTPTGELFF.

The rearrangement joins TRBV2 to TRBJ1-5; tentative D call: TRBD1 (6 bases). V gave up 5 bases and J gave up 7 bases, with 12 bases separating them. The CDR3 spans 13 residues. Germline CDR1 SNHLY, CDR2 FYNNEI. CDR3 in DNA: TGTGCCAGCAGTACAGGGTACATACAGCCCCAGCATTTT. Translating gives CASSTGYIQPQHF.

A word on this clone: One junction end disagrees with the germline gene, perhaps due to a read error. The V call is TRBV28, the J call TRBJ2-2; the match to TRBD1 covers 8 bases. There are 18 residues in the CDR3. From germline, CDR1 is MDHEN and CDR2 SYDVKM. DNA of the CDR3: TGTGCCACCAGTTTAGCTGACAGGGGCGCTTCGGGCACCGGGGAGCTGTTTTTT. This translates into CATSLADRGASGTGELFF. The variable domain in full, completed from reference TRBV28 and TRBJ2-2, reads DVKVTQSSRYLVKRTGEKVFLECVQDMDHENMFWYRQDPGLGLRLIYFSYDVKMKEKGDIPEGYSVSREKKERFSLILESASTNQTSMYLCATSLADRGASGTGELFFGEGSRLTVL.

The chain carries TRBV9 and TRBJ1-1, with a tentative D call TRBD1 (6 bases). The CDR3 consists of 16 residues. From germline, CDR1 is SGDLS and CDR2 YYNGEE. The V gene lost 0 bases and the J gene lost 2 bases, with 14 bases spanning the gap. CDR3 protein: CASSVATQGLNTEAFF. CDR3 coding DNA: TGTGCCAGCAGCGTAGCTACACAGGGATTAAACACTGAAGCTTTCTTT.

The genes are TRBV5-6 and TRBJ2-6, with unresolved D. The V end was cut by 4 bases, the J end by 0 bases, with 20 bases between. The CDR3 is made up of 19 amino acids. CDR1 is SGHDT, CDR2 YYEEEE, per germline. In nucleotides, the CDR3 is TGTGCCAGCAGCGCCCACGGGTCCCGATGGCTCTCTGGGGCCAACGTCCTGACTTTC. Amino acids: CASSAHGSRWLSGANVLTF.